The rows below give T cell receptor beta chains drawn from one sample of a study of T cell responses to AZD1222 COVID-19 vaccine. The repertoire was sequenced with immunoSEQ multiplex PCR; TCRdb's copy has only in-frame clones and lacks some. The data show about 130,000 clones, approximately 89% seen once. The sequences come from peripheral blood, collected on day 0 of AZD1222 vaccination. The receptors were sampled from an adult in good health. Each CDR3 is given with its conserved first and last residue. D genes are given only for firm matches. Rows may omit the clone size; those that give it use once, few, many or a size class.

j_gene: TRBJ1-2
len: 15
d_gene: .
v_gene: TRBV14
abundance: .
CDR3aa: CASSQGVLINYGYTF
CDR3nt: TGTGCCAGCAGCCAAGGAGTCCTCATTAACTATGGCTACACCTTC

j_gene: TRBJ1-2
len: 13
d_gene: .
v_gene: TRBV2
abundance: few
CDR3aa: CASKMGGSYGYTF
CDR3nt: TGTGCCAGCAAGATGGGGGGAAGCTATGGCTACACCTTC

j_gene: TRBJ2-7
len: 15
d_gene: TRBD2
v_gene: TRBV9
abundance: .
CDR3aa: CASSPEGSGSYEQYF
CDR3nt: TGTGCCAGCAGCCCAGAGGGTAGCGGGAGCTACGAGCAGTACTTC

j_gene: TRBJ1-2
len: 11
d_gene: TRBD1
v_gene: TRBV30
abundance: few
CDR3aa: CAWDRGHGYTF
CDR3nt: TGTGCCTGGGACAGGGGGCATGGCTACACCTTC

j_gene: TRBJ2-2
len: 18
d_gene: TRBD2
v_gene: TRBV5-1
abundance: .
CDR3aa: CASSPGLAGVRDTGELFF
CDR3nt: TGCGCCAGCAGCCCGGGACTAGCGGGAGTTCGGGACACCGGGGAGCTGTTTTTT

j_gene: TRBJ2-3
len: 15
d_gene: TRBD2
v_gene: TRBV3-1/TRBV3-2
abundance: .
CDR3aa: CASSPLAGGADTQYF
CDR3nt: TGTGCCAGCAGCCCACTAGCGGGGGGGGCAGATACGCAGTATTTT

j_gene: TRBJ1-3
len: 16
d_gene: .
v_gene: TRBV6-5
abundance: .
CDR3aa: CASSYSSPRSGNTIYF
CDR3nt: TGTGCCAGCAGTTACTCTAGTCCCCGCTCTGGAAACACCATATATTTT

j_gene: TRBJ2-1
len: 13
d_gene: .
v_gene: TRBV11-2
abundance: .
CDR3aa: CASSWEMDNEQFF
CDR3nt: TGTGCCAGCAGCTGGGAGATGGACAATGAGCAGTTCTTC

j_gene: TRBJ1-1
len: 15
d_gene: .
v_gene: TRBV4-1
abundance: .
CDR3aa: CASSQRTLMNTEAFF
CDR3nt: TGCGCCAGCAGCCAAAGAACACTCATGAACACTGAAGCTTTCTTT

j_gene: TRBJ1-2
len: 15
d_gene: .
v_gene: TRBV7-9
abundance: few
CDR3aa: CASSFVTGRNYGYTF
CDR3nt: TGTGCCAGCAGCTTCGTCACAGGGCGTAACTATGGCTACACCTTC

j_gene: TRBJ2-7
len: 16
d_gene: .
v_gene: TRBV5-1
abundance: .
CDR3aa: CASSLGPVAGSHEQYF
CDR3nt: TGCGCCAGCAGCTTGGGCCCCGTGGCGGGGTCCCACGAGCAGTACTTC

j_gene: TRBJ2-7
len: 11
d_gene: .
v_gene: TRBV3-1/TRBV3-2
abundance: .
CDR3aa: CASSQNYEQYF
CDR3nt: TGTGCCAGCAGCCAAAACTACGAGCAGTACTTC

j_gene: TRBJ1-1
len: 14
d_gene: TRBD1
v_gene: TRBV3-1/TRBV3-2
abundance: .
CDR3aa: CASSQARGRTEAFF
CDR3nt: TGTGCCAGCAGCCAAGCCAGGGGGCGTACTGAAGCTTTCTTT

j_gene: TRBJ1-4
len: 14
d_gene: TRBD1
v_gene: TRBV28
abundance: .
CDR3aa: CASRSDRFDEKLFF
CDR3nt: TGTGCCAGCAGATCGGACAGGTTCGATGAAAAACTGTTTTTT

j_gene: TRBJ2-5
len: 13
d_gene: .
v_gene: TRBV29-1
abundance: .
CDR3aa: CSVDVTAQETQYF
CDR3nt: TGCAGCGTTGATGTGACTGCACAAGAGACCCAGTACTTC

j_gene: TRBJ2-6
len: 17
d_gene: .
v_gene: TRBV5-1
abundance: few
CDR3aa: CASSLFGGLSGANVLTF
CDR3nt: TGCGCCAGCAGCTTGTTTGGGGGCTTATCTGGGGCCAACGTCCTGACTTTC

j_gene: TRBJ2-3
len: 16
d_gene: TRBD2
v_gene: TRBV5-1
abundance: .
CDR3aa: CASSSLAGGPGDTQYF
CDR3nt: TGCGCCAGCAGCTCCTTAGCGGGAGGGCCGGGGGATACGCAGTATTTT

j_gene: TRBJ2-7
len: 15
d_gene: TRBD1
v_gene: TRBV6-5
abundance: once
CDR3aa: CASNMGQGSSYEQYF
CDR3nt: TGTGCCAGCAATATGGGACAGGGGAGCTCCTACGAGCAGTACTTC

j_gene: TRBJ1-1
len: 15
d_gene: TRBD1
v_gene: TRBV19
abundance: .
CDR3aa: CASRTRTGGGTEAFF
CDR3nt: TGTGCCAGTAGGACACGAACAGGGGGCGGCACTGAAGCTTTCTTT

j_gene: TRBJ2-2
len: 16
d_gene: TRBD1
v_gene: TRBV18
abundance: .
CDR3aa: CASSPSTGWSGGELFF
CDR3nt: TGTGCCAGCTCACCTTCGACAGGGTGGAGTGGCGGGGAGCTGTTTTTT

j_gene: TRBJ1-5
len: 15
d_gene: TRBD1
v_gene: TRBV28
abundance: once
CDR3aa: CASSNTGGGGQPQHF
CDR3nt: TGTGCCAGCAGCAACACAGGGGGCGGCGGTCAGCCCCAGCATTTT

j_gene: TRBJ2-7
len: 16
d_gene: .
v_gene: TRBV7-2
abundance: .
CDR3aa: CASSLEAGGAGYEQYF
CDR3nt: TGTGCCAGCAGCTTAGAAGCGGGCGGAGCGGGCTACGAGCAGTACTTC

j_gene: TRBJ2-4
len: 18
d_gene: TRBD2
v_gene: TRBV9
abundance: once
CDR3aa: CASSRGRPGTSAKNIQYF
CDR3nt: TGTGCCAGCTCTCGGGGGCGCCCTGGGACTAGCGCTAAAAACATTCAGTACTTC

j_gene: TRBJ2-3
len: 16
d_gene: .
v_gene: TRBV5-4
abundance: .
CDR3aa: CASSSPGPKSTDTQYF
CDR3nt: TGTGCCAGCAGCTCTCCGGGACCTAAGAGCACAGATACGCAGTATTTT

j_gene: TRBJ2-2
len: 18
d_gene: .
v_gene: TRBV2
abundance: .
CDR3aa: CASTQTGGSFRNTGELFF
CDR3nt: TGTGCCAGCACCCAAACCGGCGGGTCCTTTAGGAACACCGGGGAGCTGTTTTTT

j_gene: TRBJ2-7
len: 14
d_gene: TRBD2
v_gene: TRBV19
abundance: .
CDR3aa: CASSIVGLAYEQYF
CDR3nt: TGTGCCAGTAGTATAGTAGGACTAGCTTACGAGCAGTACTTC

j_gene: TRBJ1-1
len: 15
d_gene: .
v_gene: TRBV3-1/TRBV3-2
abundance: .
CDR3aa: CASSQEPMRRTEAFF
CDR3nt: TGTGCCAGCAGCCAAGAACCTATGCGGAGAACTGAAGCTTTCTTT

j_gene: TRBJ2-3
len: 15
d_gene: .
v_gene: TRBV9
abundance: .
CDR3aa: CASSVGRVRTDTQYF
CDR3nt: TGTGCCAGCAGCGTAGGCCGGGTTCGGACAGATACGCAGTATTTT

j_gene: TRBJ1-6
len: 15
d_gene: TRBD1
v_gene: TRBV28
abundance: .
CDR3aa: CASSFGDRDNSPLHF
CDR3nt: TGTGCCAGCAGTTTTGGGGACAGGGATAATTCACCCCTCCACTTT

j_gene: TRBJ2-5
len: 14
d_gene: .
v_gene: TRBV5-4
abundance: once
CDR3aa: CASSSGADQETQYF
CDR3nt: TGTGCCAGCAGCTCCGGGGCGGATCAAGAGACCCAGTACTTC

j_gene: TRBJ1-4
len: 13
d_gene: .
v_gene: TRBV30
abundance: .
CDR3aa: CAWSTGLNEKLFF
CDR3nt: TGTGCCTGGAGTACAGGGCTTAATGAAAAACTGTTTTTT

j_gene: TRBJ1-2
len: 13
d_gene: .
v_gene: TRBV10-1
abundance: .
CDR3aa: CASSESETYGYTF
CDR3nt: TGCGCCAGCAGTGAATCAGAGACCTATGGCTACACCTTC

j_gene: TRBJ1-1
len: 11
d_gene: .
v_gene: TRBV28
abundance: .
CDR3aa: CASTFNTEAFF
CDR3nt: TGTGCCAGCACCTTTAACACTGAAGCTTTCTTT

j_gene: TRBJ2-7
len: 13
d_gene: .
v_gene: TRBV5-1
abundance: .
CDR3aa: CASGTTGAYEQYF
CDR3nt: TGCGCCAGCGGAACGACAGGAGCCTACGAGCAGTACTTC

j_gene: TRBJ1-1
len: 12
d_gene: .
v_gene: TRBV5-1
abundance: .
CDR3aa: CASSQGRLEAFF
CDR3nt: TGCGCCAGCAGCCAGGGACGGCTTGAAGCTTTCTTT

j_gene: TRBJ1-2
len: 15
d_gene: .
v_gene: TRBV14
abundance: .
CDR3aa: CASSPEGGRWDGYTF
CDR3nt: TGTGCCAGCAGCCCCGAGGGGGGTCGATGGGATGGCTACACCTTC

j_gene: TRBJ1-1
len: 14
d_gene: .
v_gene: TRBV28
abundance: .
CDR3aa: CASSTRQRNTEAFF
CDR3nt: TGTGCCAGCAGTACCCGACAGAGGAACACTGAAGCTTTCTTT

j_gene: TRBJ1-1
len: 14
d_gene: .
v_gene: TRBV5-4
abundance: .
CDR3aa: CASSPEISDTEAFF
CDR3nt: TGTGCCAGCAGCCCTGAAATAAGTGACACTGAAGCTTTCTTT

j_gene: TRBJ2-3
len: 13
d_gene: .
v_gene: TRBV5-4
abundance: .
CDR3aa: CASSHPSTDTQYF
CDR3nt: TGTGCCAGCAGCCATCCTAGCACAGATACGCAGTATTTT

j_gene: TRBJ2-7
len: 15
d_gene: TRBD1
v_gene: TRBV2
abundance: .
CDR3aa: CASSVDRGSSYEQYF
CDR3nt: TGTGCCAGCAGCGTTGACAGGGGGAGTTCCTACGAGCAGTACTTC

j_gene: TRBJ1-2
len: 14
d_gene: .
v_gene: TRBV6-4
abundance: .
CDR3aa: CASRPGSTLGGYTF
CDR3nt: TGTGCCAGCAGACCCGGGAGCACCCTGGGGGGCTACACCTTC

j_gene: TRBJ1-1
len: 14
d_gene: .
v_gene: TRBV28
abundance: .
CDR3aa: CASSSLLGWAKAFF
CDR3nt: TGTGCCAGCAGTTCCCTCCTTGGTTGGGCCAAAGCTTTCTTT

j_gene: TRBJ1-1
len: 15
d_gene: TRBD1
v_gene: TRBV7-2
abundance: .
CDR3aa: CASSLDRTGNTEAFF
CDR3nt: TGTGCCAGCAGCTTAGACAGGACAGGGAACACTGAAGCTTTCTTT

j_gene: TRBJ2-3
len: 17
d_gene: .
v_gene: TRBV11-2
abundance: .
CDR3aa: CASSFTGGTSGTDTQYF
CDR3nt: TGTGCCAGCAGCTTCACTGGCGGGACCTCGGGGACAGATACGCAGTATTTT

j_gene: TRBJ2-5
len: 14
d_gene: .
v_gene: TRBV3-1/TRBV3-2
abundance: .
CDR3aa: CASSQGRGEETQYF
CDR3nt: TGTGCCAGCAGCCAAGGCAGGGGAGAAGAGACCCAGTACTTC

j_gene: TRBJ1-4
len: 14
d_gene: TRBD1
v_gene: TRBV6-5
abundance: .
CDR3aa: CASSYSPGGEKLFF
CDR3nt: TGTGCCAGCAGTTACTCGCCAGGGGGTGAAAAACTGTTTTTT

j_gene: TRBJ1-5
len: 13
d_gene: .
v_gene: TRBV5-1
abundance: once
CDR3aa: CASSFTFDQPQHF
CDR3nt: TGCGCCAGCAGCTTCACATTTGATCAGCCCCAGCATTTT

j_gene: TRBJ2-7
len: 15
d_gene: TRBD1
v_gene: TRBV2
abundance: .
CDR3aa: CASCPAQGARYEQYF
CDR3nt: TGTGCCAGCTGCCCGGCGCAGGGGGCTAGATACGAGCAGTACTTC

j_gene: TRBJ2-5
len: 15
d_gene: .
v_gene: TRBV2
abundance: .
CDR3aa: CASRALRGRQETQYF
CDR3nt: TGTGCCAGCAGGGCATTACGGGGGCGACAAGAGACCCAGTACTTC

j_gene: TRBJ2-7
len: 15
d_gene: TRBD1
v_gene: TRBV5-6
abundance: .
CDR3aa: CASSRGDSRVYEQYF
CDR3nt: TGTGCCAGCAGCCGAGGGGACAGCAGAGTGTACGAGCAGTACTTC

j_gene: TRBJ1-2
len: 12
d_gene: .
v_gene: TRBV29-1
abundance: .
CDR3aa: CSGRGQGGVYTF
CDR3nt: TGCAGCGGACGAGGGCAGGGAGGTGTCTACACCTTC

j_gene: TRBJ2-7
len: 16
d_gene: .
v_gene: TRBV7-9
abundance: .
CDR3aa: CASSQALSSDAYEQYF
CDR3nt: TGTGCCAGCAGCCAAGCTTTGTCTAGCGATGCCTACGAGCAGTACTTC

j_gene: TRBJ2-3
len: 16
d_gene: TRBD2
v_gene: TRBV7-2
abundance: .
CDR3aa: CASSSPSGRRADTQYF
CDR3nt: TGTGCCAGCAGCTCCCCTAGCGGGAGACGCGCAGATACGCAGTATTTT

j_gene: TRBJ2-2
len: 16
d_gene: TRBD1
v_gene: TRBV25-1
abundance: few
CDR3aa: CASSEEGAANTGELFF
CDR3nt: TGTGCCAGCAGTGAAGAGGGGGCGGCGAACACCGGGGAGCTGTTTTTT

j_gene: TRBJ2-7
len: 15
d_gene: .
v_gene: TRBV19
abundance: .
CDR3aa: CASSRDSTTGTEQYF
CDR3nt: TGTGCCAGTAGTAGGGACTCTACAACGGGGACCGAGCAGTACTTC

j_gene: TRBJ2-7
len: 16
d_gene: TRBD2
v_gene: TRBV27
abundance: .
CDR3aa: CASSTMSSGRSYEQYF
CDR3nt: TGTGCCAGCAGTACCATGTCTAGCGGGAGATCCTACGAGCAGTACTTC

j_gene: TRBJ2-1
len: 11
d_gene: .
v_gene: TRBV6-5
abundance: .
CDR3aa: CASSGGNEQFF
CDR3nt: TGTGCCAGCAGCGGGGGCAATGAGCAGTTCTTC